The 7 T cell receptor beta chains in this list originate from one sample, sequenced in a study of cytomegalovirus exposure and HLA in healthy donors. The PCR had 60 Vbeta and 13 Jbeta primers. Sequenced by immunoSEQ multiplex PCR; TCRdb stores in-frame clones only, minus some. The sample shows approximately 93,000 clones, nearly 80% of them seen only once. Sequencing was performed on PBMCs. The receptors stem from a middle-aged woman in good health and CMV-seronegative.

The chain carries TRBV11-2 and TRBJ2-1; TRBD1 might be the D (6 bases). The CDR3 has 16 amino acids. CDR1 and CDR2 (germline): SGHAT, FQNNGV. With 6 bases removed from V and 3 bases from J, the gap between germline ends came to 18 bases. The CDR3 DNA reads TGTGCCAGCAGTCTACAGGGAAGAGGTAACTACAATGAGCAGTTCTTC. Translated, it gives CASSLQGRGNYNEQFF.

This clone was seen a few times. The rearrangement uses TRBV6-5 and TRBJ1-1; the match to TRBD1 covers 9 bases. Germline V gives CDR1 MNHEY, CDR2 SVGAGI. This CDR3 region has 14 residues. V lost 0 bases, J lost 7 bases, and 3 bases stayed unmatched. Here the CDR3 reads CASSYSGQGHEAFF. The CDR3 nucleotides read TGTGCCAGCAGTTACTCGGGACAGGGACATGAAGCTTTCTTT.

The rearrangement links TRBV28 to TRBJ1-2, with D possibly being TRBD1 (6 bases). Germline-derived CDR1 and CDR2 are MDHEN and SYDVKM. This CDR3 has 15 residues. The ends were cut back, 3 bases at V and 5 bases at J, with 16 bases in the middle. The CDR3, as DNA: TGTGCCAGCAGTTTCCTGAGGGGGGGAGGGTATGGCTACACCTTC. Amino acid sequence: CASSFLRGGGYGYTF.

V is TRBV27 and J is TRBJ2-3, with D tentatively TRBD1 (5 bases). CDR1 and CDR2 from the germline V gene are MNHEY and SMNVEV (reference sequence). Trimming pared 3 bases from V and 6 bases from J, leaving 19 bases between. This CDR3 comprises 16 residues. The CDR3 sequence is CASSFRRAGQGDTQYF. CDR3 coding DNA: TGTGCCAGCAGTTTTCGGCGTGCAGGGCAGGGCGATACGCAGTATTTT.

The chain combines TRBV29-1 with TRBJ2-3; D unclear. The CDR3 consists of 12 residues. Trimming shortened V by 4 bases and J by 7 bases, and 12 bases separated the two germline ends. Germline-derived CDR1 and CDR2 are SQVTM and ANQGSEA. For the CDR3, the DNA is TGCAGCGTTGGCCCTAGTTCAAATACGCAGTATTTT. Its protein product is CSVGPSSNTQYF.

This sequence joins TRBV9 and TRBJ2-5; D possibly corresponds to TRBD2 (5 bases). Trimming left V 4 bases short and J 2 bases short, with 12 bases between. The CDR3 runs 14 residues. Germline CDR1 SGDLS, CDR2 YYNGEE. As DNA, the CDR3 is TGTGCCAGCAGCAGACGGGGTTCTCAAGAGACCCAGTACTTC. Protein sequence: CASSRRGSQETQYF.

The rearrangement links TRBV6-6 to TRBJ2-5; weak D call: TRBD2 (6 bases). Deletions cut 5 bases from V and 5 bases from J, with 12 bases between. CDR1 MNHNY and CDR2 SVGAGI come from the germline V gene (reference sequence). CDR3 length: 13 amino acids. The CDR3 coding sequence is TGTGCCAGCAGTGGGCGTGGGGGGGAGACCCAGTACTTC. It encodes CASSGRGGETQYF.